These 30 T cell receptor beta chains share one sample of origin, sequenced in a study of Tregs in tolerant kidney transplant recipients (dated 2019 in TCRdb). The sample's time point label, decoded: blood sample drawn before combined kidney and bone marrow transplant. To prepare the library, the immunoSEQ multiplex PCR assay was applied. In its TCRdb copy, this immuneACCESS table keeps in-frame sequences only and misses some clones. Where compared with another copy, unresolved V genes explain less than half of these, and the others have no known cause. This specimen's table enumerates roughly 48,000 clones. The biggest ten clones account for 0.75% to 0.95% of the sample. The source was CD4+ T cells from blood, collected before the transplant. These receptors were taken from a human donor who received a combined kidney and bone marrow transplant.

As to this clone: Read coverage stops 3 residues before the CDR3 terminus; the germline J gene supplies the remainder. The chain joins TRBV20-1 to TRBJ2-5; D may correspond to TRBD1 or TRBD2 (6 bases each). The germline V gene has CDR1 DFQATT and CDR2 SNEGSKA (reference sequence). CDR3 length: 14 amino acids. V gave up 1 base and J gave up 2 bases, with 11 bases separating them. The sequenced part of the CDR3 DNA is TGCAGTGCTAGAGTTGGAGGGGGTCAAGAGACC. The encoded protein is CSARVGGGQET. From start to end, the CDR3 is CSARVGGGQETQYF.

In the case of this clone: From the germline J gene comes the end of the CDR3, since the read stops 3 residues before it. The chain employs TRBV19 and TRBJ2-7; the match to TRBD1 covers 7 bases. Trimming cost V 8 bases and J 4 bases; bases outside gene matches: 14. The length of the CDR3 is 15 residues. The V gene's germline CDR1 is LNHDA and CDR2 SQIVND (reference sequence). CDR3: CASAEIGQARYEQYF. Incomplete CDR3 DNA: TGTGCCAGTGCAGAAATTGGACAGGCGCGTTACGAG. Full variable domain (rest looked up from reference TRBV19 and TRBJ2-7): DGGITQSPKYLFRKEGQNVTLSCEQNLNHDAMYWYRQDPGQGLRLIYYSQIVNDFQKGDIAEGYSVSREKKESFPLTVTSAQKNPTAFYLCASAEIGQARYEQYFGPGTRLTVT.

A remark on this clone: The DNA ends 3 residues before the CDR3 does, and the rest of the CDR3 is filled in from the germline J gene. The chain combines TRBV7-9 with TRBJ2-5, with TRBD2 as a possible D gene (5 bases). The germline gives CDR1 SEHNR, CDR2 FQNEAQ (reference sequence). This CDR3 has 11 amino acids. Trimming removed 6 bases at V and 6 bases at J, with 8 bases between. This chain's CDR3 is CASSPGKTQYF. The sequenced CDR3 bases are TGTGCCAGCAGTCCGGGGAAGACC.

Concerning this clone itself: The CDR3 end lies 3 residues beyond the end of the read and is filled in from the germline J gene. The chain uses TRBV19 and TRBJ2-7; the match to TRBD1 covers 7 bases. The CDR3 has 15 residues. Germline CDR1 and CDR2: LNHDA and SQIVND (reference sequence). V dropped 5 bases and J dropped 3; count of bases not matched to a gene: 10. The CDR3 loop reads CASSSYRGPGYEQYF. CDR3 DNA (partial): TGTGCCAGTAGTTCGTACAGGGGACCCGGCTACGAG.

About this clone itself: The CDR3 is cut off 3 residues early in the read; its end comes from the germline J gene. The chain is built from TRBV5-1 and TRBJ2-1; D is unresolved. This CDR3 spans 12 amino acids. CDR1 and CDR2 from the germline V gene are SGHRS and YFSETQ. With 0 bases removed from V and 9 bases from J, the gap between germline ends came to 7 bases. CDR3 DNA, as far as it was read: TGCGCCAGCAGCTTGGAGGGTGGTGAG. Protein: CASSLEGGE. The full CDR3 reads CASSLEGGEQFF.

As regards this clone: The read finishes 3 residues shy of the CDR3 end, and the germline J gene is used to complete it. V is TRBV29-1 and J is TRBJ1-2; TRBD1 matches 9 bases. The germline gives CDR1 SQVTM, CDR2 ANQGSEA. CDR3 length: 13 amino acids. Trimming cost V 7 bases and J 6 bases; bases outside gene matches: 9. CDR3 amino acids: CSARDRDWNGYTF. The CDR3 bases that were read are TGCAGCGCCCGGGACAGGGACTGGAATGGC.

With respect to this clone: Read coverage stops 3 residues before the CDR3 terminus; the germline J gene supplies the remainder. This chain connects TRBV2 to TRBJ1-5; D is undetermined. Germline values: CDR1 SNHLY, CDR2 FYNNEI. CDR3 size: 14 residues. Between the trimmed V and J ends, which lost 4 bases and 1 base, there was a span of 8 bases. The covered CDR3 bases are TGTGCCAGCAGTGGGCTAGAGAGCAATCAGCCC. As protein: CASSGLESNQP. In full, the CDR3 is CASSGLESNQPQHF.

The DNA read from the CDR3 is TGTGCCAGCAGCCGATGGGGGGTCCAAGAGACC. Translation: CASSRWGVQET. The full CDR3 reads CASSRWGVQETQYF. The gene calls are TRBV7-2 and TRBJ2-5, with a weak D call TRBD2 (6 bases). The read terminates 3 residues ahead of where the CDR3 ends, so the germline J gene completes it. V was cut by 5 bases and J by 1 base, with 11 bases left in between. The CDR3 totals 14 residues. Germline CDR1 reads SGHTA; CDR2 reads FQGNSA. Variable domain in full (rest from reference TRBV7-2 and TRBJ2-5): GAGVSQSPSNKVTEKGKDVELRCDPISGHTALYWYRQSLGQGLEFLIYFQGNSAPDKSGLPSDRFSAERTGGSVSTLTIQRTQQEDSAVYLCASSRWGVQETQYFGPGTRLLVL.

As for this clone: Read coverage stops 3 residues before the CDR3 terminus; the germline J gene supplies the remainder. The gene calls are TRBV30 and TRBJ2-1; 13 bases map to TRBD2. Germline trimming cut 2 bases from V and 4 bases from J; bases unmatched to any gene: 5. CDR1 GTSNPN and CDR2 SVGIG come from the germline V gene (reference sequence). The CDR3 has 16 amino acids. The chain's CDR3 is CAWSRGLAGEYNEQFF. The covered CDR3 bases are TGTGCCTGGAGTCGCGGACTAGCGGGAGAGTACAATGAG.

A note on this clone: The read stops 3 residues short of the end of the CDR3; the missing end is completed from the germline J gene. This chain uses TRBV5-1 with TRBJ2-7; a possible D gene is TRBD1 (6 bases). V was pared by 4 bases and J by 2 bases, with 10 bases between. Looked up from germline, CDR1 is SGHRS and CDR2 is YFSETQ. This CDR3 region has 13 residues. This CDR3 is CASSLTGPYEQYF. Partial CDR3 DNA: TGCGCCAGCAGCCTGACAGGACCCTACGAG.

Concerning this clone itself: Read data end 3 residues before the CDR3 end; the end is taken from the germline J gene. V gene TRBV2 combines with J gene TRBJ2-7, with D possibly being TRBD1 or TRBD2 (5 bases each). This CDR3 contains 14 residues. CDR1 and CDR2 from the germline V gene are SNHLY and FYNNEI. V gave up 7 bases and J gave up 0 bases, with 13 bases separating them. The chain's CDR3 is CASNREGPSYEQYF. CDR3 DNA (partial): TGTGCCAGCAATCGAGAGGGGCCCTCCTACGAG.

Of note for this clone: Sequencing ends 3 residues short of the CDR3 end; the germline J gene provides the rest. V is TRBV19 and J is TRBJ1-5; D is possibly TRBD1 (5 bases). In germline, CDR1 is LNHDA, CDR2 SQIVND (reference sequence). Trimming left V 0 bases short and J 7 bases short, with 13 bases between. The CDR3 spans 15 residues. The CDR3 loop is CASSIDLGRGQPQHF. The covered CDR3 bases are TGTGCCAGTAGTATAGATCTGGGACGGGGGCAGCCC.

On this clone: The read comes to an end 3 residues before the CDR3 does, leaving the germline J gene to fill in the end. V is TRBV19 and J is TRBJ2-7, with 10 bases that match TRBD1. Germline CDR1 reads LNHDA; CDR2 reads SQIVND (reference sequence). J was trimmed by 6 bases and V by 3 bases; bases with no gene match: 2. The CDR3 length is 13 residues. The CDR3 loop reads CASSMDRGTEQYF. The CDR3 bases that were read are TGTGCCAGTAGTATGGACAGGGGGACCGAG. Complete variable domain (other parts from reference TRBV19 and TRBJ2-7): DGGITQSPKYLFRKEGQNVTLSCEQNLNHDAMYWYRQDPGQGLRLIYYSQIVNDFQKGDIAEGYSVSREKKESFPLTVTSAQKNPTAFYLCASSMDRGTEQYFGPGTRLTVT.

For this clone: The CDR3 end falls 3 residues outside the read, so it is completed with the germline J gene. V usage is TRBV6-1 and J usage is TRBJ1-1; D is ambiguous. Germline V gene lookup returns CDR1 MNHNS and CDR2 SASEGT. The CDR3 loop spans 13 amino acids. Trimming shortened V by 1 base and J by 2 bases, and 5 bases separated the two germline ends. The CDR3 bases that were read are TGTGCCAGCAGTGAAGAACTCAACACTGAA. It specifies CASSEELNTE. The entire CDR3 is CASSEELNTEAFF.

As concerns this clone: The missing CDR3 end, 3 residues past where the read stops, is filled in from the germline J gene. The chain is built from TRBV18 and TRBJ2-2, with 8 bases that match TRBD2. J lost 0 bases, V lost 3 bases, and 3 bases had no gene match. The CDR3 spans 16 residues. Germline values: CDR1 KGHSH, CDR2 LQKENI. CDR3 DNA, as far as it was read: TGTGCCAGCTCACCCCGGACTAGCTCGAACACCGGGGAG. Translation gives CASSPRTSSNTGE. The entire CDR3 protein reads CASSPRTSSNTGELFF.

Points on this clone: The read is 3 residues too short to cover the CDR3 end, so that end is filled in from the germline J gene. The chain joins TRBV20-1 to TRBJ2-5; 15 bases agree with TRBD2. Per the germline V gene, CDR1 is DFQATT and CDR2 is SNEGSKA (reference sequence). J gave up 4 bases and V 5 bases, and 5 bases lay outside the gene matches. CDR3 size: 15 residues. The CDR3 loop is CSAGGLAGGGETQYF. The part of the CDR3 DNA that was read is TGCAGTGCTGGGGGACTAGCGGGAGGCGGAGAGACC.

On this clone itself: The read ends 3 residues early relative to the CDR3; the germline J gene fills the gap. The rearrangement uses TRBV19 and TRBJ2-7; TRBD1 matches at 7 bases. The ends lost 5 bases at V and 2 bases at J; junction bases unmatched: 9. This CDR3 is built from 15 residues. CDR1 is LNHDA and CDR2 is SQIVND in the germline V gene (reference sequence). The part of the CDR3 DNA that was read is TGTGCCAGTAGTCCTCGGACAGGTTCTACCTACGAG. Protein: CASSPRTGSTYE. The whole CDR3 reads CASSPRTGSTYEQYF.

The part of the CDR3 DNA that was read is TGTGCCAGCAGAGACCCCTTACAGGGGGACAATCAGCCC. It translates to CASRDPLQGDNQP. The complete CDR3 protein is CASRDPLQGDNQPQHF. The chain couples TRBV2 to TRBJ1-5; 8 bases are shared with TRBD1. The CDR3 end lies 3 residues beyond the end of the read and is filled in from the germline J gene. This CDR3 is built from 16 residues. Per the germline V gene, CDR1 is SNHLY and CDR2 is FYNNEI. With V trimmed by 6 bases and J by 3 bases, 10 bases remained unmatched.

Remarks on this clone: Read sequence stops 3 residues before the CDR3 end, and the germline J gene provides the missing end. The chain carries TRBV19 and TRBJ1-1; D ambiguous. The germline V gene encodes CDR1 LNHDA and CDR2 SQIVND (reference sequence). The V and J ends lost 6 bases and 0 bases respectively, with 8 bases between them. The CDR3 is 13 residues long. CDR3 sequence: CASRQTLNTEAFF. The covered CDR3 bases are TGTGCCAGTAGGCAGACACTGAACACTGAA.

A word on this clone: With the read ending 3 residues before the CDR3 end, the germline J gene is used to fill in that end. The rearrangement joins TRBV19 to TRBJ2-7; the D gene is possibly TRBD2 (5 bases). The CDR3 totals 15 residues. Germline V gene lookup returns CDR1 LNHDA and CDR2 SQIVND (reference sequence). Trimming cost V 4 bases and J 5 bases, with 18 bases left between them. The sequenced CDR3 bases are TGTGCCAGTAGTAGGACTCCCCCTACAACCCACGAG. Translation gives CASSRTPPTTHE. The entire CDR3 reads CASSRTPPTTHEQYF.

Points on this clone: The read stops 3 residues short of the end of the CDR3; the missing end is completed from the germline J gene. The gene calls are TRBV5-4 and TRBJ2-3; TRBD2 matches 8 bases. Germline V gene data show CDR1 as SGHNT and CDR2 as YYREEE (reference sequence). There are 14 residues in the CDR3. With 4 bases clipped from V and 8 bases from J, the junction kept 9 bases outside the gene matches. CDR3: CASSPRVSGTTQYF. CDR3 DNA, as far as it was read: TGTGCCAGCAGCCCCCGGGTTAGCGGGACTACG.

Notes on this clone: The missing CDR3 end, 3 residues past where the read stops, is filled in from the germline J gene. The chain links TRBV2 to TRBJ1-2, with D perhaps TRBD1 (6 bases). V lost 5 bases and J 6 bases, leaving 10 bases between the germline ends. This CDR3 region has 12 residues. Germline V CDR1 and CDR2: SNHLY, FYNNEI. Partial CDR3 DNA: TGTGCCAGCAGTAAGGGGGTTGATGGC. Translating gives CASSKGVDG. The CDR3 in its entirety is CASSKGVDGYTF. Based on the CDR3 plus reference TRBV2 and TRBJ1-2, the full variable domain is EPEVTQTPSHQVTQMGQEVILRCVPISNHLYFYWYRQILGQKVEFLVSFYNNEISEKSEIFDDQFSVERPDGSNFTLKIRSTKLEDSAMYFCASSKGVDGYTFGSGTRLTVV.

With respect to this clone: From the germline J gene comes the end of the CDR3, since the read stops 3 residues before it. The V gene is TRBV10-3, the J gene TRBJ2-6, with D perhaps matching TRBD1 (6 bases). Germline V gives CDR1 ENHRY, CDR2 SYGVKD. V lost 7 bases and J lost 5, with 9 bases in between. This CDR3 contains 13 residues. Partial CDR3 DNA: TGTGCCATCACCGGGGACAGGGCCAACGTC. Encoded protein: CAITGDRANV. In full, the CDR3 reads CAITGDRANVLTF.

Turning to this clone: The read stops 3 residues short of the end of the CDR3; the missing end is completed from the germline J gene. The J gene is TRBJ2-3, the V gene TRBV11-2, with D perhaps matching TRBD1 (5 bases). Germline V lookup: CDR1 SGHAT, CDR2 FQNNGV. The germline V and J ends were trimmed by 4 bases and 0 bases, with 11 bases remaining between them. The CDR3 contains 15 residues. The CDR3 loop is CASSSRTTSTDTQYF. The sequenced CDR3 bases are TGTGCCAGCAGCTCGCGGACAACTAGCACAGATACG. The full variable domain, rest sourced from reference TRBV11-2 and TRBJ2-3, is EAGVAQSPRYKIIEKRQSVAFWCNPISGHATLYWYQQILGQGPKLLIQFQNNGVVDDSQLPKDRFSAERLKGVDSTLKIQPAKLEDSAVYLCASSSRTTSTDTQYFGPGTRLTVL.

About this clone itself: The read falls 3 residues short of the CDR3 end, and the missing part is taken from the germline J gene. This sequence joins TRBV19 and TRBJ2-6, with D possibly matching TRBD2 (5 bases). CDR3 length: 16 amino acids. Trimming pared 5 bases from V and 1 base from J, leaving 12 bases between. Per germline, CDR1 LNHDA and CDR2 SQIVND (reference sequence). The CDR3 region is CASSLIRGSGANVLTF. CDR3 DNA, as far as it was read: TGTGCCAGTAGTCTAATCCGGGGTTCTGGGGCCAACGTC.

CDR3 in amino acids: CASSYPTRYEQYF. The sequenced part of the CDR3 DNA is TGTGCCAGCAGTTACCCTACTAGGTACGAG. The rearrangement uses TRBV6-2 or TRBV6-3 and TRBJ2-7; TRBD2 is a possible D gene (5 bases). The read ends 3 residues before the CDR3 terminus; that terminus is restored from the germline J gene. CDR1 and CDR2 from the germline V gene are MNHEY and SVGEGT. This CDR3 comprises 13 residues. The V end was cut by 2 bases, the J end by 4 bases, with 9 bases between.

Concerning this clone: From the germline J gene comes the end of the CDR3, since the read stops 3 residues before it. The gene calls are TRBV5-4 and TRBJ2-5; TRBD2 matches at 11 bases. J was trimmed by 2 bases and V by 3 bases; bases with no gene match: 3. This CDR3 region has 15 residues. Germline-derived CDR1 and CDR2 are SGHNT and YYREEE (reference sequence). The covered CDR3 bases are TGTGCCAGCAGCTCGACTAGCGGGACACAAGAGACC. This sequence encodes CASSSTSGTQET. Given in full, the CDR3 is CASSSTSGTQETQYF.

In the case of this clone: The observed sequence ends 3 residues before the CDR3 terminus, with the missing tail filled in from the germline J gene. The V and J genes are TRBV7-6 and TRBJ2-1; 8 bases fit TRBD1. The V and J ends lost 3 bases and 7 bases, in that order; junction bases with no gene match: 8. The CDR3 runs 15 residues. CDR1 is SGHVS, CDR2 FNYEAQ, per germline. The CDR3 here is CASSFSGGRNNEQFF. The CDR3 DNA, read in part, is TGTGCCAGCAGCTTCTCAGGGGGCAGGAATAATGAG.

On this clone: The CDR3 goes on 3 residues after the read ends, and that part is filled in from the germline J gene. This sequence joins TRBV5-1 and TRBJ2-5, with D possibly matching TRBD2 (6 bases). There are 12 residues in the CDR3. V dropped 6 bases and J dropped 3 bases, with 9 bases sitting between them. Germline CDR1 and CDR2: SGHRS and YFSETQ. The sequenced part of the CDR3 DNA is TGCGCCAGCAAGGAGCGGGAAGAGACC. Its protein is CASKEREET. The entire CDR3 protein is CASKEREETQYF.

Concerning this clone: The CDR3 end falls 3 residues outside the read, so it is completed with the germline J gene. Other DNA sequences in this specimen translate into the identical CDR3. The chain joins TRBV6-1 to TRBJ2-1; D uncertain. V lost 4 bases, J lost 7 bases, and 11 bases lay in between. Germline assignment: CDR1 MNHNS and CDR2 SASEGT. This CDR3 spans 13 amino acids. CDR3 region: CASSAGLRNEQFF. The sequenced part of the CDR3 DNA is TGTGCCAGCAGTGCCGGGTTAAGGAATGAG.